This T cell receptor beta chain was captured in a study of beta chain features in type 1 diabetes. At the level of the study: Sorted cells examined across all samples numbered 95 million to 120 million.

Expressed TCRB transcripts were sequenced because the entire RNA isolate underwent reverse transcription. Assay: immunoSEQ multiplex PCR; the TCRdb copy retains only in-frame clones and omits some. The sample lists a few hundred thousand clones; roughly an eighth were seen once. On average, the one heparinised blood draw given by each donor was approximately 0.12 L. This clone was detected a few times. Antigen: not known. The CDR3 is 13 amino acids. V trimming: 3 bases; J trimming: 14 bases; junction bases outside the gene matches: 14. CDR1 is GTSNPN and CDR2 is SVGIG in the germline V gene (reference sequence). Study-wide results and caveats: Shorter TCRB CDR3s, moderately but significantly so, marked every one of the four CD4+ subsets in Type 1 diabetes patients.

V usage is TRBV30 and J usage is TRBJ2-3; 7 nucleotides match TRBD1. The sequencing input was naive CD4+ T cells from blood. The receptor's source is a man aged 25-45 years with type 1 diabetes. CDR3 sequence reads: CAWRYQGEGWRYF. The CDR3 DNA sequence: TGTGCCTGGAGATATCAGGGGGAAGGCTGGCGGTATTTT.